This TCR beta chain appears in the sequencing data of a study of cytomegalovirus exposure and HLA in healthy donors (TCRdb year 2017). For context, the study as a whole: According to a later analysis, the 120 or so validation repertoires were produced on the same platform as the approximately 620 repertoires of the first cohort. To predict cytomegalovirus infection status, the study brought together high-throughput TCR immunosequencing, statistical association of individual TCRs with disease status, and machine learning. In addition to the first cohort of 500 to 850 subjects, a separate validation cohort of 120 different subjects was used. The study was designed to test whether signatures of past pathogen exposure could be identified by cataloging public T cell receptors.

Library preparation employed the immunoSEQ multiplex PCR assay. The study's own analysis went as follows. To diagnose cytomegalovirus status from the catalog of TCR beta chain sequences, a statistical classification framework was built. The clones in this table, taken by TCRdb from immuneACCESS, are in-frame only. Not every clone is retained; where verified, under half of the shortfall comes from an unresolved V gene, and the cause of the rest is unknown. The V and J calls and the clone size are those of that table, but D and trimming were determined from the DNA. The sample table lists 200,000 to 250,000 clones, approximately 90% of them with a count of one. 0.8% to 1.2% of the sample is in the top ten clones. Donors formed part of the validation cohort, which comprised some 120 subjects and was distinct from the first cohort of 550 to 850 subjects. As for this clone: Which antigen it targets is not known. There are no base qualities to consult, and no much larger clone falls within one base.

The germline V and J ends show losses of 5 bases and 8 bases respectively, and no gene match explains 5 bases of the junction. CDR1 and CDR2, per the germline V gene, are MGHDK and SYGVNS. Spanning cysteine to phenylalanine, the CDR3 consists of 13 amino acids. The sequence is cut down to CDR3 DNA, 39 bases in frame from base 1. Beyond this particular receptor, the publication reports: Of the cluster scores, about 94% were above 0 in a later analysis, which found that TCRs clustered in the first cohort also tended to co-occur in the approximately 120 validation repertoires. Cytomegalovirus status was reported to be diagnosed by the classifier with high specificity and sensitivity in both the original and validation cohorts. The study listed 150 to 200 TCR beta chains as associated with cytomegalovirus. The authors suggested that the approach could potentially be generalized to other disease states and immunological phenotypes. A later analysis lacked HLA typing for the validation cohort, so it scored co-occurrence in that cohort across all 120 repertoires. While some public TCRs were present in many individuals, most TCR sequences turned up only very rarely across donors. A few of the identified cytomegalovirus-associated TCR beta chains were confirmed in vitro to be specific for cytomegalovirus antigens.

The chain is assembled from TRBV25-1 and TRBJ1-4, with 7 bases matching TRBD1. Sequenced: PBMCs. The receptor was derived from a woman aged 18-29 years in good health and CMV-seronegative. CDR3 sequence: CASSPGTAEKLFF. Read as DNA, the sequence is TGTGCCAGCAGTCCCGGGACAGCAGAAAAACTGTTTTTT.